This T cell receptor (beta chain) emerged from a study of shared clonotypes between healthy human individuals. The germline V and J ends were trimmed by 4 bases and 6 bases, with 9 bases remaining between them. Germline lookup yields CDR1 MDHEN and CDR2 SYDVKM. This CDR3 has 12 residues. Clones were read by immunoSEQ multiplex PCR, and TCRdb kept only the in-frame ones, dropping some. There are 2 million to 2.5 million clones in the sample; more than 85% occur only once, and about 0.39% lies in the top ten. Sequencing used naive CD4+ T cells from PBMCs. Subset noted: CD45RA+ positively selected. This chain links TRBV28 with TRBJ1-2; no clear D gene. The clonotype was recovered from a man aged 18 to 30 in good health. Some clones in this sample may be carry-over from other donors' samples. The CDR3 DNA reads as TGTGCCAGCAGTTACGGACCCCATGGCTACACCTTC. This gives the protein CASSYGPHGYTF.